This T cell receptor (beta chain) comes out of a study of T cell responses to AZD1222 COVID-19 vaccine. Notes on the study in general: Only after the peak T cell response were repertoires sampled. Close to half of spike-specific TCRs reportedly recognize unmutated variant regions.

Data came from immunoSEQ multiplex PCR; TCRdb stores just in-frame clones and leaves some out. The sample has 130,000 or so clones, about 93% seen once. The CDR3 has 17 amino acids. From germline, CDR1 is LNHDA and CDR2 SQIVND (reference sequence). V gave up 3 bases and J gave up 0 bases, with 17 bases separating them. A word on this clone: Its matching antigen is unknown.

This TCR was sampled from an adult in good health. The V call is TRBV19, the J call TRBJ1-2, with D tentatively TRBD1 (6 bases). The specimen comprised peripheral blood, sampled on day 0 of AZD1222 vaccination. CDR3 nucleotide sequence: TGTGCCAGTAGTATGTATCTTAGGACAGCAACTAACTATGGCTACACCTTC. Protein product: CASSMYLRTATNYGYTF.